The clone carrying this T cell receptor (beta chain) was detected only a few times. The antigen is undetermined. The CDR3 is 11 amino acids. Sequencing libraries made from TCR beta cDNA carried unique molecular identifiers. TCRdb recomputed calls from the PCR reads with MiXCR, one row per CDR3 protein. The repertoire consists of approximately 730,000 distinct CDR3 sequences, with 40% to 55% occurring once and the leading ten covering 4.9%. This specimen comes from a study of post-analysis software for immune sequencing data. Findings and caveats of the study: Among four to six TRBV segments more frequent in patients than controls were TRBV5-6, TRBV5-1 and TRBV20-1. There was significantly lower normalized Chao1 diversity in multiple sclerosis patients than in controls. The F measure placed samples prepared in the same batch into strongly shared clusters.

The rearrangement joins TRBV12-3 or TRBV12-4 to TRBJ2-5; D ambiguous. The assigned J gene may be wrong: the sequence end matches TRBJ2-7 better. The sequence came from a girl aged 10 to 17 with multiple sclerosis. Sequenced sample: blood. The CDR3 loop reads CASSLNREQYF. The CDR3 nucleotides are TGTGCCAGCAGTTTAAATCGCGAGCAGTACTTC.